This TCR beta chain stems from a study of blood T cell repertoires in COVID-19. Study summary: From T cells, B-cell-depleted T cells, or PBMCs came the material, which was cDNA or gDNA.

Original handling: Amplification with reference gene primers provided the estimates of nucleated cell counts. Sequenced by immunoSEQ multiplex PCR; TCRdb stores in-frame clones only, minus some. Clonal size and the V and J genes are those of that table, whereas D and trimming came from the DNA. The sample has 300,000 or so clones, roughly 90% seen once; the top ten hold under 8%. Sequenced sample: peripheral blood. The receptor was isolated from a man aged 18 to 29 who had recovered from COVID-19.

DNA for the CDR3: TGCAGCGTTGGCCAGGAGCAGTTCTTC. Its translation: CSVGQEQFF. V and J are TRBV29-1 and TRBJ2-1; no definite D call. The CDR3 length is 9 residues. V was pared by 4 bases and J by 10 bases, with 5 bases between. Germline-derived CDR1 and CDR2 are SQVTM and ANQGSEA.